Given below is one TCR beta chain in context. Its antigen remains unknown. These data are taken from a study of response to subunit inactivated influenza vaccine. Study results and limitations: Authors suggested seasonal influenza vaccinations each recruit few new T cells.

The CDR3 has 17 residues. V dropped 5 bases and J dropped 0 bases, with 18 bases sitting between them. The germline CDR1 and CDR2 sequences are MNHNS and SASEGT. TCRdb re-analysed the RT-PCR reads in MiXCR, keeping a single row per CDR3 protein. The repertoire has 860,000 or so distinct CDR3 sequences, about 20% of them found once; the top ten carry 9.5% to 13%. This sequence joins TRBV6-1 and TRBJ2-3, with a tentative D call TRBD1 (5 bases). Source: PBMCs from blood, taken 5 days after vaccination. The sequence was collected from a man aged 45-60 years who received an inactivated influenza vaccine. CDR3 coding DNA: TGTGCCAGCAGTCGAAGCCAGGGTCCGCCCAGCACAGATACGCAGTATTTT. Translation: CASSRSQGPPSTDTQYF.